Shown below are 20 T cell receptor beta chains from a single sample sequenced in a study of blood T cells in healthy people across ages (dated by TCRdb to the mid-2010s). The library relied on 5' RACE. This sample was sequenced with an Illumina HiSeq 2500. A second PCR of roughly 7 to 12 cycles was run with a J-beta primer mix and a sample-barcoded 5' primer. In-frame beta chains were kept once TCRdb had trimmed the public reads at Q25 with fastp and called clones with MiXCR. When rows share a CDR3 protein, they turn into one entry using the most common DNA and genes. For this sample there are 600,000 or so distinct CDR3 sequences; around 31% appear just once. About a sixth of the sample rests with the top ten. The source material was blood. All receptors come from a woman older than 75 in good health.

Ten or more counts support this clonotype. The chain recombines TRBV5-8 with TRBJ2-5; D is perhaps TRBD1 (8 bases). CDR3 length: 14 amino acids. CDR1 is SGHTS, CDR2 YDEGEE, per germline. V dropped 7 bases and J dropped 2 bases, with 15 bases sitting between them. The CDR3 DNA reads TGTGCCAGCGGCGGGGGACAGGTACAAGAGACCCAGTACTTC. Translation: CASGGGQVQETQYF.

In its sample, this clonotype was seen many times. The CDR3 DNA is TGTGCCAGCAGTTCCCGGACTACCACAGATACGCAGTATTTT. Translation: CASSSRTTTDTQYF. The chain combines TRBV6-2 or TRBV6-3 with TRBJ2-3, with D possibly being TRBD2 (6 bases). CDR1 and CDR2 (germline): MNHEY, SVGEGT. The germline V and J ends were trimmed by 4 bases and 2 bases, with 10 bases remaining between them. The CDR3 contains 14 residues.

In its sample, this clonotype was seen many times. This chain links TRBV4-1 with TRBJ2-1; 7 nucleotides line up with TRBD2. J gave up 8 bases and V 3 bases, and 4 bases lay outside the gene matches. Germline V gives CDR1 MGHRA, CDR2 YSYEKL. The CDR3 is 13 residues long. The CDR3 here is CASSQQRGYEQFF. In nucleotides, the CDR3 is TGCGCCAGCAGCCAGCAGCGGGGATATGAGCAGTTCTTC.

This chain uses TRBV7-2 with TRBJ2-1; TRBD2 matches 7 bases. V shed 3 bases, J shed 9 bases, and the junction held 17 bases outside the gene matches. CDR3 length equals 17 residues. The germline CDR1 and CDR2 sequences are SGHTA and FQGNSA. The CDR3: CASSLKEAGFRRSEQFF. The CDR3 bases are TGTGCCAGCAGCTTGAAGGAAGCGGGATTTCGGCGGAGTGAGCAGTTCTTC.

CDR3 in DNA: TGTGCCAGCAGTTTGACCGTGGGCAATCAGCCCCAGCATTTT. Encoded protein: CASSLTVGNQPQHF. This chain uses TRBV12-3 or TRBV12-4 with TRBJ1-5, with D unresolved. Trimming cost V 3 bases and J 2 bases, with 8 bases left between them. The CDR3 sequence is 14 residues long.

Ten or more counts support this clonotype. V and J are TRBV18 and TRBJ2-7; weak D call: TRBD1 (6 bases). Per germline, CDR1 KGHSH and CDR2 LQKENI. CDR3 length: 13 amino acids. V was cut by 6 bases and J by 4 bases, with 13 bases left in between. CDR3 loop: CASSISQGYEQYF. The CDR3 DNA reads TGTGCCAGCTCGATTTCACAGGGTTACGAGCAGTACTTC.

At least ten counts were recorded for this clonotype. The chain carries TRBV30 and TRBJ1-2; D uncertain. The V gene's germline CDR1 is GTSNPN and CDR2 SVGIG (reference sequence). CDR3 length: 14 residues. Trimming left V 5 bases short and J 5 bases short, with 18 bases between. In DNA, the CDR3 is TGTGCCTGGGTTCGACGGACGGTGACTTATGGCTACACCTTC. Protein sequence: CAWVRRTVTYGYTF.

Comments on this clonotype: With a much larger clone just one base away, this may be a read error. This sequence joins TRBV29-1 and TRBJ2-7; 7 bases line up with TRBD1. Unmatched junction bases numbered 6, after V lost 7 bases and J lost 6 bases. The CDR3 totals 11 residues. Looked up from germline, CDR1 is SQVTM and CDR2 is ANQGSEA. CDR3 residues: CSGGQCTEQYF. CDR3 DNA sequence: TGCAGCGGGGGACAGTGTACCGAGCAGTACTTC.

This clonotype has ten or more counts. The chain employs TRBV20-1 and TRBJ2-4, with 10 bases aligning to TRBD1. This CDR3 is built from 13 residues. J was trimmed by 7 bases and V by 2 bases; bases with no gene match: 2. CDR1 is DFQATT and CDR2 is SNEGSKA in the germline V gene (reference sequence). The CDR3 nucleotides are TGCAGTGCTAGATGGACAGGGGGGAACATTCAGTACTTC. Encoded protein: CSARWTGGNIQYF.

This clonotype was seen many times. The chain combines TRBV2 with TRBJ2-7, with D possibly TRBD1 on 5 matching bases. The CDR3 totals 13 residues. CDR1 and CDR2 (germline): SNHLY, FYNNEI. Between the trimmed V and J ends, which lost 1 base and 3 bases, there was a span of 7 bases. The CDR3 DNA follows: TGTGCCAGCAGTGAAGACAGGATCTACGAGCAGTACTTC. This encodes CASSEDRIYEQYF.

This clonotype appeared a few times. The V and J genes are TRBV9 and TRBJ1-1; no firm D call. V was cut by 2 bases and J by 0 bases, with 8 bases left in between. This CDR3 contains 14 residues. Germline lookup yields CDR1 SGDLS and CDR2 YYNGEE. The CDR3 loop is CASSVTTVNTEAFF. CDR3 sequence (DNA): TGTGCCAGCAGCGTTACGACGGTGAACACTGAAGCTTTCTTT.

The V and J genes are TRBV21-1 and TRBJ1-5; TRBD1, the table's D call, lacks a check against the DNA. TRBV21-1 is described as a pseudogene. The CDR3 extends over 17 amino acids. CDR3 sequence: CASLPLHGTEKNQPQHF. The CDR3 region has the DNA TGTGCCAGCCTTCCCCTTCACGGGACAGAAAAGAATCAGCCCCAGCATTTT.

The chain has TRBV12-3 or TRBV12-4 and TRBJ2-3, with 8 bases lining up with TRBD2. Trimming cost V 3 bases and J 0 bases; bases outside gene matches: 5. The CDR3 loop spans 16 amino acids. CDR3 sequence (DNA): TGTGCCAGCAGTTTCTTCGGGAGGGCCAGCACAGATACGCAGTATTTT. Amino acid sequence: CASSFFGRASTDTQYF.

On this clonotype itself: As the CDR3 is not closed by the conserved phenylalanine or tryptophan, this likely results from a read error. The limits of the CDR3 on the DNA are not certain, so only TCRdb's listed CDR3 is given. The chain couples TRBV21-1 to TRBJ2-5; the D segment call TRBD1 is taken from the table without a DNA check. TRBV21-1 is classified as a pseudogene. Inclusive of both ends, the CDR3 amounts to 14 amino acids. Here the CDR3 reads CASSKDNPGRDPVL.

The chain couples TRBV6-5 to TRBJ2-6; D is perhaps TRBD1 (6 bases). Per germline, CDR1 MNHEY and CDR2 SVGAGI. The CDR3 is 19 residues long. V gave up 2 bases and J gave up 0 bases, with 17 bases separating them. CDR3 amino acids: CASSYDTRDTRSGANVLTF. The DNA for the CDR3 is TGTGCCAGCAGTTACGATACCCGGGACACACGCTCTGGGGCCAACGTCCTGACTTTC.

This clonotype was counted at least ten times. The chain employs TRBV4-2 and TRBJ2-3; 7 bases align to TRBD1. Trimming at V came to 4 bases and at J to 0 bases, leaving 7 bases not matched to a gene. This CDR3 spans 16 amino acids. Germline CDR1 LGHNA, CDR2 YNFKEQ. CDR3 protein: CASSLLGQRSTDTQYF. The CDR3 DNA is TGTGCCAGCAGCCTCCTGGGACAGAGAAGCACAGATACGCAGTATTTT.

CDR3 in DNA: TGTGCCAGCAGGTTGGGGGCTGGTCAGCCCCAGCATTTT. It specifies CASRLGAGQPQHF. The chain employs TRBV27 and TRBJ1-5, with a tentative D call TRBD1 (6 bases). This CDR3 region has 13 residues. Trimming left V 6 bases short and J 6 bases short, with 12 bases between. CDR1 MNHEY and CDR2 SMNVEV come from the germline V gene (reference sequence).

The chain recombines TRBV5-1 with TRBJ1-4; D is perhaps TRBD1 (5 bases). The V and J ends lost 2 bases and 8 bases respectively, with 13 bases between them. The CDR3 is made up of 14 amino acids. Germline V gene data show CDR1 as SGHRS and CDR2 as YFSETQ. The CDR3 protein is CASSLGDAGEKLFF. In DNA form, the CDR3 reads TGCGCCAGCAGCTTAGGGGACGCCGGGGAAAAACTGTTTTTT.

This clonotype has ten or more counts. The CDR3 spells CASSRGPEKLFF. The CDR3, as DNA: TGTGCCAGCAGCCGCGGACCTGAAAAACTGTTTTTT. The chain joins TRBV12-3 or TRBV12-4 to TRBJ1-4; no clear D gene. The CDR3 is 12 amino acids. Trimming removed 6 bases at V and 7 bases at J, with 9 bases between.

Details on this clonotype: A much bigger clone sits one base away, suggesting this may be a read error. This chain links TRBV9 with TRBJ1-2; D gene ambiguous. Germline CDR1 is SGDLS and CDR2 is YYNGEE. There are 14 residues in the CDR3. This chain's CDR3 is CACSSTAANYGYTF. The CDR3 DNA is TGTGCCTGCAGTTCTACGGCGGCAAACTATGGCTACACCTTC.